This TCR beta chain is from a study of cytomegalovirus exposure and HLA in healthy donors (dated by TCRdb to between 2016 and 2019). Looking at the study overall: An earlier analysis of roughly 500 of the donors reported 276 Gb of sequence data and some 120 million unique TCR beta sequences from about 179 million T cells. Approximately 300 gigabases of sequencing data and tens of millions of unique TCR sequences were included in an early release covering about 600 HLA-typed donors. Of the 300 to 500 genotyped donors, 65% to 90% were placed in the genetic ancestry cluster associated with self-reported Caucasian donors. The study aimed to test whether signatures of past pathogen exposure could be identified by cataloging public T cell receptors. The study profiled the T cell repertoires of 550 to 700 subjects by immunosequencing and related them to cytomegalovirus serostatus. Along with the roughly 670-subject first cohort, a separate validation cohort of over 90 different subjects was used. To predict cytomegalovirus infection status, the study brought together high-throughput TCR immunosequencing, statistical association of individual TCRs with disease status, and machine learning. In a later analysis, previously published TCR beta repertoires from some 640 donors were re-analyzed and high-resolution HLA genotyping was added so that TCR occurrence patterns could be studied. Rather than using new phenotypic data, the later analysis identified candidate immune exposures from TCR beta sequences and from how often those sequences occurred across donors. To decide whether each TCR beta V gene segment behaved as functional or pseudogenic, an earlier analysis of fewer than 750 of the donors relied on high-throughput TCR beta sequencing. Alongside the repertoire data, information on donor age, sex, ethnicity and CMV serostatus was compiled. A later genetic analysis used genome-wide SNP genotypes for 398 of the 666 donors, treating that subset as a discovery cohort. Every repertoire in the discovery cohort had been generated on one and the same sequencing platform. HLA typing covered class I and class II loci at four-digit resolution. The number of typed donors differed by locus: roughly 629-640 for A, B, C, DRB1 and DQB1; approximately 520 for DQA1; 606 for DPA1; and around 450 for DPB1. Because of strong linkage in the cohort, 5 or 6 DR-DQ haplotypes were treated as single units for association and clustering. Among approximately 370 genotyped donors of the cohort, an average of around 250,000 unique TCR beta nucleotide sequences was sequenced per donor, of which about 18% were non-productive.

About this clone: The antigen it recognizes is unknown. Per-base quality was not reported, and no clone a single base away is much larger than it.

Library generation was performed with the immunoSEQ multiplex PCR assay. For the multiplex PCR, a mixture combining 60 forward primers for TCR Vbeta segments and 13 reverse primers for TCR Jbeta segments was used. A multiplex PCR assay on genomic DNA amplified the CDR3 region of rearranged TCR beta genes. On the Illumina HiSeq System, the amplified TCR beta libraries were sequenced as 87-base-pair reads. As for the original processing: In a later analysis, tens of millions of unique TCR beta chains were counted across the 650 to 750 repertoires, and roughly 11 million of these chains were shared by at least two donors. A nearest-neighbor algorithm error-corrected the raw reads and collapsed the reads into unique sequences, merging closely related sequences to remove PCR and sequencing errors. Alignment of CDR3 sequences to IMGT reference sequences was used to assign V, D and J gene segments. For a sequence to be retained, at least a six-nucleotide match to both a V gene segment and a J gene segment was required. A rearrangement was called productive if the CDR3 had no stop codons and remained in frame with V and J, and every other rearrangement was called non-productive. Following IMGT convention, CDR3 was defined as the stretch from the second conserved V-encoded cysteine up to the conserved J-encoded phenylalanine. Sequences without an unambiguous match to a single V gene segment were excluded from the earlier analysis of 450 to 750 of the donors. In an earlier analysis of approximately 590 of the donors, V segments were called functional above 56.7% productive rearrangements and were called segregating when the between-donor standard deviation exceeded 5%. A statistical classification framework was built to diagnose cytomegalovirus status from the catalog of TCR beta chain sequences. In a later analysis, TCR nucleotide sequences were compared against IMGT/GENE-DB human TR gene sequences so that V and J genes could be assigned. Using the TCRdist pipeline, a later analysis assigned CDR3 sequences along with most-parsimonious VDJ recombination scenarios. In a later analysis, each TCR beta chain was defined by its CDR3 amino acid sequence together with its V-gene family, and reads without a unique V-gene family were excluded. To address suspected cross-contamination and a sequencing artifact, a later analysis removed roughly 640 highly shared, low-generation-probability nucleotide sequences. In a later analysis, a clonal expansion index for each public chain was calculated from normalized within-repertoire ranks of inferred template counts. In a later analysis, generation probabilities were computed with a VDJ recombination model fitted to out-of-frame rearrangements, and the resulting probabilities were checked against IGoR. In a later analysis, TCR-TCR, TCR-HLA and TCR-CMV co-occurrence was scored with hypergeometric tests, and a repertoire-size bias correction was applied to TCR pairs. A later analysis estimated false discovery rates by permuting HLA or CMV assignments 20 times. In a later analysis, co-occurring TCRs were grouped with DBSCAN, and TCRdist sequence similarity was added when clustering was performed within HLA-allele-positive subsets. Co-occurrence clustering excluded repertoires with fewer than 30,000 or more than 120,000 public chains, plus five with anomalous nucleotide sharing. Held by TCRdb, this immuneACCESS table contains in-frame sequences only and omits some clones. Under half of the omission traces to an unresolved V gene where checked; the cause of the rest is unknown. V and J calls and clone size are given by that table; D and trimming were obtained from the DNA. Within this sample are fewer than 250,000 clones, with roughly four fifths of them counted one time only. Around 2% of the sample comes from the top ten.

The CDR3, from cysteine to phenylalanine, totals 17 residues. CDR3 DNA is the only sequence kept; it has 51 bases, read in frame from the first base. Taken from the germline V gene (reference sequence), the CDR1 and CDR2 loops are SGHAT and FQDESV. At the junction V is shortened by 1 base and J by 3 bases; bases outside the gene matches: 5. The full study reports these points: In both the original and validation cohorts, the classifier was reported to diagnose cytomegalovirus status with high specificity and sensitivity. In a later genetic analysis, a missense DCLRE1C variant was associated with V-gene and J-gene trimming of TCR beta chains, and the association was replicated in an independent cohort. A later analysis found that HLA-associated TCR beta chains were more clonally expanded and had lower generation probabilities than equally common non-associated chains. Because some donors lacked HLA typing at each locus, the association tests relied only on the typed subset. A further reported finding was that TCR beta sequences accurately predicted the HLA-A and HLA-B alleles for most subjects in the first cohort. Immune exposure information for the cohort was limited to CMV serostatus. Three of the identified cytomegalovirus-associated TCR beta chains were confirmed in vitro to be specific for cytomegalovirus antigens. A later analysis associated 17,000 or so TCR beta sequences with specific HLA alleles at a false discovery rate of 0.05. Some IMGT-functional V segments, including TRBV6-2 and TRBV6-3, could not be told apart with the 87-base-pair reads, so those segments were excluded. In a later analysis, the rate of TCR association differed among HLA loci, with DRB1 alleles having the most associated TCRs and HLA-C alleles having the fewest. When HLA alleles, especially DR and DQ, strongly co-occurred, TCR associations were difficult to assign to individual alleles. The sequencing pipeline was judged likely to have produced a cluster of highly shared sequence variants as a technical artifact. Across donors, most TCR sequences were observed very rarely, whereas some public TCRs were present in many individuals. According to the authors, the approach could potentially be generalized to other disease states and immunological phenotypes. Some 16 rarely observed V segments, including chromosome 9 orphons, were excluded from the earlier analysis of several hundred of the donors because counts were too low. A later genetic analysis reported fewer N-insertions in productive TCRs among donors in an Asian-associated ancestry cluster than the roughly 720-donor mean. Correlated functional status among segregating V segments might be attributable to linkage disequilibrium, but an unknown experimental factor could not be ruled out. In a later analysis, most CMV-associated TCR beta chains were found to appear HLA-restricted, with HLA associations seemingly driven largely by CMV exposure. Sequencing depth was assumed to be roughly uniform across donors in the presence/absence analyses, though that assumption may not hold. An earlier analysis of approximately 540 of the donors showed that most TCR beta V segments appeared in productive rearrangements either about 87% or about 30% of the time, which broadly matched IMGT annotations. The study listed around 160 TCR beta chains as associated with cytomegalovirus. In a later analysis, several top co-occurrence clusters were reported to appear linked to parvovirus B19, influenza, CMV and Epstein-Barr virus. This cohort had only TCR beta chains sequenced, and the lack of alpha or paired-chain data limited which features could be detected.

The cohort was made up of approximately 670 healthy bone marrow donors. All cohort members were sampled while nominally healthy, although unrecorded immune exposures were likely present. The donor tested CMV seronegative, placing the donor among the 350 or so seronegative members of the cohort. Each donor provided a peripheral blood sample, and peripheral blood mononuclear cells were used for TCR beta sequencing. Genomic DNA was extracted from the blood cell samples with the Qiagen DNeasy Blood Extraction Kit. The receptor chain draws on TRBV11-1 and TRBJ2-7; 14 middle bases align to TRBD2. This sequence was found in a man between 18 and 29 years old in good health and CMV-seronegative. The sample comprised PBMCs. The CDR3 has the sequence CASSLVGLAGGFYEQYF. The nucleotide sequence reads as follows: TGTGCCAGCAGCTTAGTCGGACTAGCGGGAGGATTCTACGAGCAGTACTTC.